The 32 T cell receptor beta chains presented below share a single source sample, sequenced in a study of blood T cell repertoires in COVID-19. Sequenced by immunoSEQ multiplex PCR; TCRdb stores in-frame clones only, minus some. The data contain a few hundred thousand clones, about 90% of them singletons. The sample consisted of peripheral blood. The receptors stem from a middle-aged man with acute or convalescent COVID-19.

V usage is TRBV28 and J usage is TRBJ2-7, with TRBD1 matching 9 bases. The V and J ends lost 1 base and 4 bases, in that order; junction bases with no gene match: 11. CDR1 and CDR2 (germline): MDHEN, SYDVKM. CDR3 length: 17 residues. CDR3 sequence reads: CASSLSLGTGNWYEQYF. CDR3 coding DNA: TGTGCCAGCAGTTTATCCCTTGGGACAGGGAATTGGTACGAGCAGTACTTC. Full variable domain (missing parts from reference TRBV28 and TRBJ2-7): DVKVTQSSRYLVKRTGEKVFLECVQDMDHENMFWYRQDPGLGLRLIYFSYDVKMKEKGDIPEGYSVSREKKERFSLILESASTNQTSMYLCASSLSLGTGNWYEQYFGPGTRLTVT.

The V gene is TRBV30, the J gene TRBJ1-1, with TRBD1 as a possible D gene (6 bases). From germline, CDR1 is GTSNPN and CDR2 SVGIG (reference sequence). This CDR3 is built from 14 residues. Trimming pared 2 bases from V and 4 bases from J, leaving 14 bases between. The CDR3 is CAWSLGQLGTEAFF. The CDR3 DNA sequence: TGTGCCTGGAGTCTCGGACAGCTGGGCACTGAAGCTTTCTTT.

The chain has TRBV7-2 and TRBJ1-3; 8 positions match TRBD1. Germline V gene data show CDR1 as SGHTA and CDR2 as FQGNSA. The V segment lost 5 bases and the J segment 2 bases; nucleotides outside the gene matches: 2. CDR3 length: 14 residues. This chain's CDR3 is CASSEQGAGNTIYF. In nucleotides, the CDR3 is TGTGCCAGCAGCGAACAGGGGGCTGGAAACACCATATATTTT.

The gene calls are TRBV5-4 and TRBJ1-4; 11 bases are a match to TRBD1. Trimming removed 4 bases from V and 4 bases from J; junction bases left unmatched: 6. The CDR3 covers 16 residues. From germline, CDR1 is SGHNT and CDR2 YYREEE (reference sequence). The CDR3 sequence is CASSRGQGASNEKLFF. CDR3 in DNA: TGTGCCAGCAGCCGAGGACAGGGGGCGAGTAATGAAAAACTGTTTTTT.

This clone was counted a single time. The chain couples TRBV28 to TRBJ1-1; TRBD1 matches at 9 bases. V trimming: 5 bases; J trimming: 3 bases; junction bases outside the gene matches: 10. CDR1 is MDHEN, CDR2 SYDVKM, per germline. The CDR3 contains 16 residues. CDR3 DNA: TGTGCCAGCAGTGGAACCGGGACAGGGTTGGACACTGAAGCTTTCTTT. This codes for CASSGTGTGLDTEAFF. Complete variable domain (other parts from reference TRBV28 and TRBJ1-1): DVKVTQSSRYLVKRTGEKVFLECVQDMDHENMFWYRQDPGLGLRLIYFSYDVKMKEKGDIPEGYSVSREKKERFSLILESASTNQTSMYLCASSGTGTGLDTEAFFGQGTRLTVV.

This chain uses TRBV6-2 or TRBV6-3 with TRBJ2-1, with D perhaps TRBD2 (5 bases). V shed 6 bases and J shed 10 bases, with 13 bases lying between them. This CDR3 is 12 amino acids long. The V gene's germline CDR1 is MNHEY and CDR2 SVGEGT. CDR3 residues: CASSPGRGEQFF. The CDR3 DNA reads as TGTGCCAGCAGCCCCGGACGAGGGGAGCAGTTCTTC.

The chain employs TRBV4-2 and TRBJ2-1, with a weak D call TRBD2 (5 bases). Trimming shortened V by 2 bases and J by 6 bases, and 14 bases separated the two germline ends. The CDR3 has 15 amino acids. Germline CDR1 LGHNA, CDR2 YNFKEQ. The CDR3 coding sequence is TGTGCCAGCAGCCAAATTAAGCGGACTTTCAATGAGCAGTTCTTC. Encoded protein: CASSQIKRTFNEQFF.

The rearrangement joins TRBV30 to TRBJ1-1; TRBD1 agrees at 7 bases. CDR1 is GTSNPN and CDR2 is SVGIG in the germline V gene (reference sequence). Trimming removed 5 bases from V and 1 base from J; junction bases left unmatched: 10. There are 15 residues in the CDR3. The CDR3 DNA reads TGTGCCTGGTCCCTTGGGGGGACAGCGAACACTGAAGCTTTCTTT. Amino acids: CAWSLGGTANTEAFF.

The V and J genes are TRBV7-2 and TRBJ1-1, with D tentatively TRBD1 (5 bases). This CDR3 has 14 amino acids. Germline V CDR1 and CDR2: SGHTA, FQGNSA. The V and J ends lost 5 bases and 1 base respectively, with 11 bases between them. The CDR3 DNA is TGTGCCAGCAGCCTACAGGTTACGAACACTGAAGCTTTCTTT. It encodes CASSLQVTNTEAFF.

The rearrangement links TRBV28 to TRBJ1-4; D uncertain. Trimming stripped 5 bases from V and 0 bases from J, with 13 bases between. The V gene's germline CDR1 is MDHEN and CDR2 SYDVKM. The CDR3 consists of 16 residues. In DNA, the CDR3 is TGTGCCAGCAGTAACCCCCGAGGTGCAACTAATGAAAAACTGTTTTTT. This sequence encodes CASSNPRGATNEKLFF.

CDR3 nucleotides: TGTGCCACCAGCATTTTCCGGGACAGGGGACAGACCCAGTACTTC. Protein product: CATSIFRDRGQTQYF. The chain joins TRBV15 to TRBJ2-5; TRBD1 agrees at 10 bases. The CDR3 covers 15 residues. CDR1 and CDR2 from the germline V gene are LNHNV and YYDKDF (reference sequence). The V gene end was trimmed by 4 bases and the J gene end by 6 bases; junction bases not matched to a gene: 8.

Regarding this clone: The sample contains more than one DNA sequence encoding this CDR3. V usage is TRBV7-9 and J usage is TRBJ2-2; the D gene is possibly TRBD1 (5 bases). Germline V lookup: CDR1 SEHNR, CDR2 FQNEAQ (reference sequence). The length of the CDR3 is 14 residues. The ends were cut back, 2 bases at V and 4 bases at J, with 8 bases in the middle. The CDR3 sequence is CASSLSRGTGELFF. The CDR3 coding sequence is TGTGCCAGCAGCTTAAGTAGGGGCACCGGGGAGCTGTTTTTT.

The chain uses TRBV4-1 and TRBJ2-1; 10 bases agree with TRBD1. The CDR3 consists of 17 residues. Germline V lookup: CDR1 MGHRA, CDR2 YSYEKL. V lost 1 base to trimming and J lost 3 bases; unmatched junction nucleotides: 6. The CDR3 nucleotides are TGCGCCAGCAGCCAAGCGTCAGGACAGGGGGTCTACAATGAGCAGTTCTTC. This encodes CASSQASGQGVYNEQFF.

The rearrangement joins TRBV27 to TRBJ1-2; a possible D gene is TRBD1 (6 bases). Germline CDR1 reads MNHEY; CDR2 reads SMNVEV (reference sequence). With 9 bases removed from V and 4 bases from J, the gap between germline ends came to 21 bases. The CDR3 runs 15 residues. DNA for the CDR3: TGTGCCAGTTCGACAGGACCGGGCTATGGCTATGGCTACACCTTC. Its translation is CASSTGPGYGYGYTF.

The chain links TRBV5-8 to TRBJ2-2; TRBD2 aligns across 10 bases. Losses at the gene ends were 2 bases for V and 6 bases for J; bases not matched to a gene: 10. This CDR3 comprises 17 residues. Germline-derived CDR1 and CDR2 are SGHTS and YDEGEE. The CDR3 spells CASSFVLAGLDAGELFF. The CDR3 nucleotides are TGTGCCAGCAGCTTTGTACTAGCGGGATTGGACGCCGGGGAGCTGTTTTTT.

This rearrangement joins TRBV2 to TRBJ2-1; tentative D call: TRBD2 (6 bases). Germline V lookup: CDR1 SNHLY, CDR2 FYNNEI. Trimming took off 6 bases at V and 10 bases at J, with 10 bases between the two ends. The CDR3 extends over 11 amino acids. CDR3 amino acids: CASRRREEQFF. DNA for the CDR3: TGTGCCAGCAGGAGGAGGGAAGAGCAGTTCTTC.

The rearrangement links TRBV9 to TRBJ2-7, with 8 positions matching TRBD2. CDR1 and CDR2 (germline): SGDLS, YYNGEE. The V gene end was trimmed by 4 bases and the J gene end by 3 bases; junction bases not matched to a gene: 6. The CDR3 has 14 amino acids. The CDR3 coding sequence is TGTGCCAGCAGCCTCGGGACTAGTATCTACGAGCAGTACTTC. Protein: CASSLGTSIYEQYF.

The gene calls are TRBV19 and TRBJ1-5; TRBD1 matches 10 bases. J was trimmed by 6 bases and V by 4 bases; bases with no gene match: 6. The germline gives CDR1 LNHDA, CDR2 SQIVND (reference sequence). There are 15 residues in the CDR3. The CDR3 loop reads CASSKGGTGVQPQHF. The DNA of the CDR3 is TGTGCCAGTAGTAAGGGGGGGACAGGGGTTCAGCCCCAGCATTTT.

V usage is TRBV4-3 and J usage is TRBJ2-7; TRBD1 aligns across 7 bases. The CDR3 spans 15 residues. Losses at the gene ends were 0 bases for V and 4 bases for J; bases not matched to a gene: 6. The germline V gene encodes CDR1 LGHNA and CDR2 YSLEER. This CDR3 is CASSQDPGGNYEQYF. CDR3 sequence (DNA): TGCGCCAGCAGCCAAGACCCAGGGGGTAATTACGAGCAGTACTTC.

The gene calls are TRBV7-9 and TRBJ1-6, with TRBD1 as a possible D gene (5 bases). The CDR3 contains 17 residues. Trimming pared 5 bases from V and 7 bases from J, leaving 21 bases between. The germline V gene has CDR1 SEHNR and CDR2 FQNEAQ (reference sequence). The CDR3 DNA reads as TGTGCCAGCAGCCAGTCGCGGGGCTTACGTCGGAATTCACCCCTCCACTTT. It specifies CASSQSRGLRRNSPLHF.

The chain links TRBV4-1 to TRBJ2-1; D uncertain. V was clipped by 1 base and J by 9 bases, with 10 bases between them. The CDR3 has 13 residues. Germline CDR1 reads MGHRA; CDR2 reads YSYEKL. CDR3 residues: CASSQGHYGEQFF. CDR3 coding DNA: TGCGCCAGCAGCCAAGGGCACTACGGTGAGCAGTTCTTC.

The V call is TRBV10-3, the J call TRBJ2-5; D is possibly TRBD2 (5 bases). Trimming pared 4 bases from V and 4 bases from J, leaving 10 bases between. The CDR3 runs 13 residues. Germline V gene sequence: CDR1 ENHRY, CDR2 SYGVKD. This CDR3 is CAISGGIRETQYF. DNA of the CDR3: TGTGCCATCAGTGGAGGGATACGAGAGACCCAGTACTTC.

J is TRBJ1-4 and V is TRBV21-1; the table's D call TRBD1 went unverified against the DNA. TRBV21-1 is assigned pseudogene status. CDR3 length equals 15 residues. The CDR3 bases are TGTGCCAGCAGCAAAGGGGGGACAGGTGATGAAAAACTGTTTTTT. Residues: CASSKGGTGDEKLFF.

The chain combines TRBV15 with TRBJ1-2; 9 bases align to TRBD1. Germline V gives CDR1 LNHNV, CDR2 YYDKDF (reference sequence). The CDR3 sequence is 16 residues long. Trimming removed 0 bases from V and 2 bases from J; junction bases left unmatched: 4. The CDR3: CATSRDRGQGNYGYTF. The CDR3 nucleotides are TGTGCCACCAGCAGAGATAGAGGACAGGGGAACTATGGCTACACCTTC.

This clone was detected once. The V and J genes are TRBV7-3 and TRBJ1-4, with no clear D. The CDR3 runs 13 residues. CDR1 and CDR2 from the germline V gene are SGHTA and FQGTGA. Between the trimmed V and J ends, which lost 0 bases and 7 bases, there was a span of 6 bases. CDR3 sequence reads: CASSLTSGEKLFF. As DNA, the CDR3 is TGTGCCAGCAGCTTAACCTCGGGTGAAAAACTGTTTTTT.

The CDR3 nucleotides are TGCAGCTCTTGGACAGGGGGCAAAAACATTCAGTACTTC. Translating gives CSSWTGGKNIQYF. The V and J genes are TRBV29-1 and TRBJ2-4; TRBD1 aligns across 10 bases. CDR1 SQVTM and CDR2 ANQGSEA come from the germline V gene. The CDR3 covers 13 residues. Trimming cost V 8 bases and J 3 bases; bases outside gene matches: 4.

This clone was found a few times. As DNA, the CDR3 is TGTGCCAGCAGCTTCTCCGGACAGATTTATCAGACCCAGTACTTC. Protein sequence: CASSFSGQIYQTQYF. This chain joins TRBV7-2 and TRBJ2-5, with a possible D match to TRBD1 (6 bases). Germline CDR1 reads SGHTA; CDR2 reads FQGNSA. This CDR3 has 15 residues. The V end was cut by 3 bases, the J end by 6 bases, with 17 bases between.

The J gene is TRBJ2-2, the V gene TRBV7-9, with D perhaps matching TRBD1 (6 bases). This CDR3 comprises 17 residues. Trimming removed 1 base from V and 2 bases from J, with 14 bases in between. Germline V gene sequence: CDR1 SEHNR, CDR2 FQNEAQ (reference sequence). In nucleotides, the CDR3 is TGTGCCAGCAGCTTAGGCCCGGCAGGGGCTAACACCGGGGAGCTGTTTTTT. Amino acid sequence: CASSLGPAGANTGELFF.

V gene TRBV11-3 combines with J gene TRBJ2-1; D might be TRBD2 (6 bases). V lost 1 base and J 5 bases, leaving 15 bases between the germline ends. Germline CDR1 is SGHNT and CDR2 is YENEEA. The CDR3 is 16 amino acids. The CDR3 protein is CASSLGTGTYNNEQFF. DNA for the CDR3: TGTGCCAGCAGCTTAGGAACCGGGACTTACAACAATGAGCAGTTCTTC.

The chain is built from TRBV28 and TRBJ2-7; 8 nucleotides align to TRBD1. V lost 6 bases, J lost 12 bases, and 16 bases stayed unmatched. Germline lookup yields CDR1 MDHEN and CDR2 SYDVKM. The CDR3 totals 14 residues. In DNA form, the CDR3 reads TGTGCCAGCAGGGAGCAGGGGGCTGGAACGAGGTGGTACTTC. This encodes CASREQGAGTRWYF.

This sequence joins TRBV3-1 (or the pseudogene TRBV3-2) and TRBJ2-3, with TRBD2 identical over 8 bases. The CDR3 totals 15 residues. CDR1 and CDR2 (germline): LGHDT, YNNKEL (reference sequence). V lost 3 bases and J lost 3; bases outside the gene matches: 5. This CDR3 reads CASSHPTSGTDTQYF. The CDR3 DNA reads as TGTGCCAGCAGCCACCCAACTAGCGGAACAGATACGCAGTATTTT.

The sample holds one count of this clone. The chain combines TRBV9 with TRBJ2-1, with TRBD2 identical over 7 bases. Germline trimming cut 0 bases from V and 5 bases from J; bases unmatched to any gene: 5. The CDR3 is 15 residues long. Germline assignment: CDR1 SGDLS and CDR2 YYNGEE. The CDR3 protein is CASSVAGRPNNEQFF. CDR3 nucleotide sequence: TGTGCCAGCAGCGTAGCCGGGAGGCCTAACAATGAGCAGTTCTTC.